This entry lists 18 T cell receptor beta chains sequenced from one sample in a study of shared clonotypes between healthy human individuals. Positive CCR7 selection of CD45RO-negative cells yielded the naive CD8 cells, and terminally differentiated effector memory CD45RA+ cells were excluded. Method: immunoSEQ multiplex PCR; TCRdb's copy keeps in-frame clones and lacks some. The sample contains about 2.1 million clones, 85% to 95% of which appear only once. Sequenced material: naive CD8+ T cells from PBMCs. The receptor set was obtained from a man younger than 35 in good health. Some clones in this sample may be carry-over from other donors' samples.

Of note for this clone: Within the sample, other DNA sequences also encode this same CDR3. The rearrangement joins TRBV7-9 to TRBJ2-7; 8 bases fit TRBD1. The CDR3 totals 13 residues. Germline V CDR1 and CDR2: SEHNR, FQNEAQ (reference sequence). Trimming at V came to 5 bases and at J to 3 bases, leaving 3 bases not matched to a gene. CDR3 DNA: TGTGCCAGCAGCCGTACAGGGGGCTACGAGCAGTACTTC. Protein product: CASSRTGGYEQYF.

The chain is built from TRBV4-1 and TRBJ2-3; 9 nucleotides match TRBD2. The CDR3 length is 16 residues. CDR1 MGHRA and CDR2 YSYEKL come from the germline V gene. J lost 4 bases, V lost 3 bases, and 8 bases had no gene match. The CDR3 coding sequence is TGCGCCAGCAGCCAGTCGGTGATAGCGGGAGCAGATACGCAGTATTTT. Protein: CASSQSVIAGADTQYF.

Concerning this clone: Other DNA sequences in the sample encode the same CDR3. The chain recombines TRBV19 with TRBJ2-7; perhaps TRBD1 as D (6 bases). Trimming cost V 3 bases and J 6 bases, with 12 bases left between them. The germline V gene has CDR1 LNHDA and CDR2 SQIVND (reference sequence). The CDR3 has 13 amino acids. The CDR3 reads CASSIEGVSEQYF. For the CDR3, the DNA is TGTGCCAGTAGTATCGAGGGGGTATCCGAGCAGTACTTC. Using reference TRBV19 and TRBJ2-7 for the parts outside the CDR3, the full variable domain is DGGITQSPKYLFRKEGQNVTLSCEQNLNHDAMYWYRQDPGQGLRLIYYSQIVNDFQKGDIAEGYSVSREKKESFPLTVTSAQKNPTAFYLCASSIEGVSEQYFGPGTRLTVT.

The chain uses TRBV15 and TRBJ2-1; D is unresolved. The CDR3 length is 15 residues. V was pared by 3 bases and J by 2 bases, with 11 bases between. Germline values: CDR1 LNHNV, CDR2 YYDKDF (reference sequence). The CDR3 reads CATSSRAPPYNEQFF. CDR3 sequence (DNA): TGTGCCACCAGCAGCCGGGCCCCCCCCTACAATGAGCAGTTCTTC.

Turning to this clone: Other DNA sequences in the same sample also yield this CDR3. The chain is built from TRBV7-9 and TRBJ2-7, with 7 bases matching TRBD2. Germline V lookup: CDR1 SEHNR, CDR2 FQNEAQ (reference sequence). Unmatched junction bases numbered 6, after V lost 8 bases and J lost 5 bases. The length of the CDR3 is 12 residues. The CDR3 region has the DNA TGTGCCAGCCGCGGGGGTACGGACGAGCAGTACTTC. Its translation: CASRGGTDEQYF.

The V and J genes are TRBV27 and TRBJ2-3; TRBD2 is a possible D gene (6 bases). Germline V gene sequence: CDR1 MNHEY, CDR2 SMNVEV (reference sequence). This CDR3 region has 15 residues. Trimming stripped 5 bases from V and 5 bases from J, with 17 bases between. This CDR3 reads CASSLTAGFIDTQYF. DNA for the CDR3: TGTGCCAGCAGTCTTACGGCGGGATTTATAGATACGCAGTATTTT.

On this clone itself: This sample also contains other DNA sequences that code for the same CDR3. The rearrangement joins TRBV27 to TRBJ2-5; 11 bases map to TRBD2. Losses at the gene ends were 4 bases for V and 3 bases for J; bases not matched to a gene: 4. There are 15 residues in the CDR3. Germline assignment: CDR1 MNHEY and CDR2 SMNVEV (reference sequence). The CDR3, as DNA: TGTGCCAGCAGTTCCGGGACTAGCGGCAAAGAGACCCAGTACTTC. Its protein product is CASSSGTSGKETQYF.

This clone appeared once. V and J are TRBV9 and TRBJ1-4, with 8 positions matching TRBD1. The germline gives CDR1 SGDLS, CDR2 YYNGEE. Germline trimming cut 5 bases from V and 6 bases from J; bases unmatched to any gene: 3. The CDR3 is 13 amino acids. The CDR3: CASRGQGDEKLFF. CDR3 nucleotide sequence: TGTGCCAGCAGAGGACAGGGCGATGAAAAACTGTTTTTT. Complete variable domain (other parts from reference TRBV9 and TRBJ1-4): DSGVTQTPKHLITATGQRVTLRCSPRSGDLSVYWYQQSLDQGLQFLIQYYNGEERAKGNILERFSAQQFPDLHSELNLSSLELGDSALYFCASRGQGDEKLFFGSGTQLSVL.

V usage is TRBV27 and J usage is TRBJ1-2, with D maybe TRBD1 (5 bases). Trimming took 5 bases from V and 8 from J, leaving 21 bases between them. Germline V lookup: CDR1 MNHEY, CDR2 SMNVEV (reference sequence). CDR3 length: 15 amino acids. CDR3 sequence: CASSQGVRRVEGYTF. In DNA form, the CDR3 reads TGTGCCAGCAGTCAGGGAGTAAGGAGGGTGGAGGGCTACACCTTC.

V is TRBV27 and J is TRBJ2-2; D is uncertain. Germline assignment: CDR1 MNHEY and CDR2 SMNVEV (reference sequence). The CDR3 runs to 16 residues. V was clipped by 1 base and J by 6 bases, with 15 bases between them. The CDR3 coding sequence is TGTGCCAGCAGTTTATTCTCCACCGGACCAGCCGGGGAGCTGTTTTTT. Protein: CASSLFSTGPAGELFF.

V is TRBV9 and J is TRBJ2-7, with 8 bases lining up with TRBD1. The germline CDR1 and CDR2 sequences are SGDLS and YYNGEE. The trim removed 4 bases at V and 5 bases at J, leaving 5 bases unmatched. The CDR3 totals 13 residues. The CDR3: CASSSGTGNEQYF. The CDR3 coding sequence is TGTGCCAGCAGCTCCGGGACAGGAAACGAGCAGTACTTC.

This chain joins TRBV28 and TRBJ2-3; 7 positions agree with TRBD2. Germline trimming cut 4 bases from V and 4 bases from J; bases unmatched to any gene: 11. Germline assignment: CDR1 MDHEN and CDR2 SYDVKM. The CDR3 is made up of 16 amino acids. The CDR3 region is CASSWAWREYPDTQYF. Written as DNA, the CDR3 is TGTGCCAGCAGTTGGGCGTGGCGGGAGTACCCAGATACGCAGTATTTT.

As to this clone: Other DNA sequences in the same sample also yield this CDR3. The J gene is TRBJ2-7, the V gene TRBV11-2; 11 bases agree with TRBD2. This CDR3 has 15 residues. V trimming: 3 bases; J trimming: 2 bases; junction bases outside the gene matches: 3. Germline CDR1 reads SGHAT; CDR2 reads FQNNGV. The CDR3 DNA sequence: TGTGCCAGCAGCTTCTCACTAGCGGGGGCCTACGAGCAGTACTTC. Translation: CASSFSLAGAYEQYF. The full variable domain, with the rest looked up from reference TRBV11-2 and TRBJ2-7, is EAGVAQSPRYKIIEKRQSVAFWCNPISGHATLYWYQQILGQGPKLLIQFQNNGVVDDSQLPKDRFSAERLKGVDSTLKIQPAKLEDSAVYLCASSFSLAGAYEQYFGPGTRLTVT.

There are a few counts of this clone. The sample carries other DNA sequences with the same CDR3. The chain recombines TRBV27 with TRBJ1-5; weak D call: TRBD1 (5 bases). The CDR3 length is 15 residues. V gave up 5 bases and J gave up 4 bases, with 15 bases separating them. Germline V gene data show CDR1 as MNHEY and CDR2 as SMNVEV (reference sequence). The chain's CDR3 is CASSLAGFGNQPQHF. DNA for the CDR3: TGTGCCAGCAGTCTCGCAGGGTTTGGGAATCAGCCCCAGCATTTT.

For the CDR3, the DNA is TGTGCCAGCAGACCGGGACAGAACACTGAAGCTTTCTTT. It specifies CASRPGQNTEAFF. The V and J genes are TRBV6-4 and TRBJ1-1; TRBD1 is a possible D gene (6 bases). CDR3 length: 13 amino acids. Trimming pared 6 bases from V and 1 base from J, leaving 9 bases between. Germline CDR1 is MRHNA and CDR2 is SNTAGT.

The V and J genes are TRBV6-5 and TRBJ1-2; possibly TRBD1 for D (6 bases). Germline lookup yields CDR1 MNHEY and CDR2 SVGAGI. Trimming pared 2 bases from V and 8 bases from J, leaving 12 bases between. The CDR3 sequence is 13 residues long. Here the CDR3 reads CASSYRGLEGYTF. CDR3 in DNA: TGTGCCAGCAGTTACCGGGGGCTTGAAGGCTACACCTTC.

The J gene is TRBJ2-5, the V gene TRBV9, with a weak D call TRBD1 (6 bases). Germline-derived CDR1 and CDR2 are SGDLS and YYNGEE. V lost 2 bases, J lost 4 bases, and 9 bases lay in between. This CDR3 contains 13 residues. CDR3 DNA: TGTGCCAGCAGCGTCAGGGGTGGAGAGACCCAGTACTTC. Translating gives CASSVRGGETQYF.

CDR3 DNA sequence: TGTGCCAGCAGCGCACGTCAGGGACAACCTGGCGGGGCCAACGTCCTGACTTTC. It translates to CASSARQGQPGGANVLTF. The chain combines TRBV9 with TRBJ2-6; D is perhaps TRBD1 (6 bases). Deletions cut 3 bases from V and 4 bases from J, with 20 bases between. The CDR3 extends over 18 amino acids. The germline V gene encodes CDR1 SGDLS and CDR2 YYNGEE.